This T cell receptor (beta chain) is drawn from a study of T cell changes during pregnancy in multiple sclerosis. Profiling relied on immunoSEQ multiplex PCR, and the TCRdb table lists in-frame clones only, not all of them. Among tens of thousands of clones, 90% to 95% were seen once, and the ten largest hold 0.15% to 0.2%. This CDR3 contains 19 residues. Trimming at V came to 4 bases and at J to 6 bases, leaving 20 bases not matched to a gene. Germline CDR1 and CDR2: MGHRA and YSYEKL. This clonotype was sampled from a female donor with multiple sclerosis, enrolled in a pregnancy study. The specimen was CD4+ T cells from peripheral blood mononuclear cells, collected in the second trimester of pregnancy. The J gene is TRBJ2-7, the V gene TRBV4-1, with 11 positions matching TRBD2. CDR3 coding DNA: TGCGCCAGCAGCCCAGACGGGGTAGCGGGAGGGCCGGCCCGACGCGAGCAGTACTTC. It yields the protein CASSPDGVAGGPARREQYF.